A single sample gave rise to the 2 T cell receptor beta chains below, sequenced in a study of OX40 agonist ivuxolimab in advanced cancers. Data came from immunoSEQ multiplex PCR; TCRdb stores just in-frame clones and leaves some out. The sample consists of 55,000 to 80,000 clones, about nine tenths of them appearing once. The sequenced sample was CD4+ or CD8+ T cells sorted from blood, obtained in a trial of the OX40 agonist ivuxolimab. The receptors were gathered from an adult with an advanced solid tumor such as melanoma, head and neck, liver or kidney cancer.

The chain joins TRBV15 to TRBJ2-1; TRBD2 agrees at 11 bases. The V segment lost 4 bases and the J segment 8 bases; nucleotides outside the gene matches: 7. This CDR3 is 15 amino acids long. The germline CDR1 and CDR2 sequences are LNHNV and YYDKDF (reference sequence). Here the CDR3 reads CATSKASGGRDEQFF. The CDR3 DNA follows: TGTGCCACCAGCAAGGCTAGCGGGGGGAGGGATGAGCAGTTCTTC. The entire variable domain, with the rest obtained from reference TRBV15 and TRBJ2-1, is as follows: DAMVIQNPRYQVTQFGKPVTLSCSQTLNHNVMYWYQQKSSQAPKLLFHYYDKDFNNEADTPDNFQSRRPNTSFCFLDIRSPGLGDTAMYLCATSKASGGRDEQFFGPGTRLTVL.

The chain links TRBV5-1 to TRBJ2-7, with D tentatively TRBD1 (6 bases). This CDR3 has 15 residues. In germline, CDR1 is SGHRS, CDR2 YFSETQ. Trimming shortened V by 4 bases and J by 1 base, and 15 bases separated the two germline ends. CDR3: CASSQAGTKSYEQYF. For the CDR3, the DNA is TGCGCCAGCAGCCAAGCCGGGACAAAGTCCTACGAGCAGTACTTC.